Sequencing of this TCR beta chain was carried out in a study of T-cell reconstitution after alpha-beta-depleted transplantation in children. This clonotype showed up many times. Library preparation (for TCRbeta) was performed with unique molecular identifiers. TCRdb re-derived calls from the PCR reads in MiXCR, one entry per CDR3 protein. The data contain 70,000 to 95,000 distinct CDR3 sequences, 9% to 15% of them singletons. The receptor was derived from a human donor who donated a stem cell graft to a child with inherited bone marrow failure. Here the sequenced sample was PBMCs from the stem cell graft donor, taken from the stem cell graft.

The CDR3 is CASSLVAGEQFF. The CDR3 region has the DNA TGTGCCAGCTCCCTGGTAGCCGGAGAGCAGTTCTTC. This chain joins TRBV2 and TRBJ2-1, with no clear D. V lost 8 bases, J lost 10 bases, and 15 bases lay in between. Germline CDR1 is SNHLY and CDR2 is FYNNEI. The CDR3 is 12 amino acids.